The 25 T cell receptor beta chains presented below share a single source sample, sequenced in a study of blood T cell repertoires in COVID-19 (dated by TCRdb to 2019 to 2021). The protocol used for the library was the immunoSEQ multiplex PCR assay. TCRdb took over this immuneACCESS table, retaining in-frame rearrangements with V and J assigned. Such tables are incomplete; in checked studies, under half of the missing clones stem from an unresolved V gene, and the remainder is unexplained. The sample data list 150,000 to 200,000 clones, and around four fifths of these were observed just once. Jointly, the top ten make up approximately 2% of the sample. The sample comprised peripheral blood. The receptors were gathered from a woman older than 75 with acute or convalescent COVID-19.

For this clone: At one end, the junction sequence differs from germline, possibly due to a read error. The chain links TRBV5-1 to TRBJ2-1, with no clear D. CDR1 and CDR2 (germline): SGHRS, YFSETQ. CDR3 length: 13 residues. Written as DNA, the CDR3 is TGCGCCAGCAGCTTGGGAGTCGGTAATGAGAAGTTCTTC. The encoded protein is CASSLGVGNEKFF.

This clone was seen only once. J is TRBJ1-1 and V is TRBV5-4; possibly TRBD1 for D (6 bases). Germline CDR1 and CDR2: SGHNT and YYREEE (reference sequence). There are 13 residues in the CDR3. Between the trimmed V and J ends, which lost 4 bases and 3 bases, there was a span of 10 bases. The CDR3 is CASSAQGYTEAFF. CDR3 in DNA: TGTGCCAGCAGCGCCCAGGGGTACACTGAAGCTTTCTTT.

This clone was seen a handful of times. The chain recombines TRBV7-8 with TRBJ2-2; 8 bases agree with TRBD2. Germline loops: CDR1 SGHVS, CDR2 FQNEAQ. The trim removed 3 bases at V and 5 bases at J, leaving 8 bases unmatched. This CDR3 is 16 amino acids long. For the CDR3, the DNA is TGTGCCAGCAGCTTTTCAGCGGGAGTTGGTACCGGGGAGCTGTTTTTT. It is translated as CASSFSAGVGTGELFF.

The chain uses TRBV29-1 and TRBJ1-2, with TRBD1 as a possible D gene (5 bases). V lost 0 bases and J lost 4, with 12 bases in between. Germline CDR1 is SQVTM and CDR2 is ANQGSEA. The CDR3 length is 14 residues. CDR3 in amino acids: CSVEDRGVGYGYTF. In nucleotides, the CDR3 is TGCAGCGTTGAAGATCGGGGGGTGGGCTATGGCTACACCTTC.

The rearrangement links TRBV6-5 to TRBJ1-2; tentative D call: TRBD1 (5 bases). V dropped 2 bases and J dropped 2 bases, with 6 bases sitting between them. Germline V gene data show CDR1 as MNHEY and CDR2 as SVGAGI. The CDR3 loop spans 13 amino acids. The CDR3 loop reads CASSYRQNYGYTF. The CDR3 bases are TGTGCCAGCAGTTACCGACAGAACTATGGCTACACCTTC.

The rearrangement uses TRBV19 and TRBJ2-7; a weak D match, TRBD2 (6 bases). The V end lost 4 bases, the J end lost 2 bases, and 15 bases lay between the germline ends. CDR1 LNHDA and CDR2 SQIVND come from the germline V gene (reference sequence). The CDR3 totals 15 residues. Here the CDR3 reads CASSRTARGTYEQYF. In DNA, the CDR3 is TGTGCCAGTAGTAGGACGGCACGGGGGACCTACGAGCAGTACTTC.

CDR3 nucleotides: TGTGCCAGCAGCTTATTCTCTTTTGGGACAGGAAACAATTCACCCCTCCACTTT. Translation: CASSLFSFGTGNNSPLHF. V usage is TRBV7-2 and J usage is TRBJ1-6, with TRBD1 matching 8 bases. The junction had 13 bases not matched to a gene; V was cut back by 2 bases and J by 7 bases. CDR1 and CDR2 (germline): SGHTA, FQGNSA. This CDR3 spans 18 amino acids.

The chain couples TRBV28 to TRBJ2-3, with D perhaps matching TRBD2 (5 bases). The V and J ends lost 1 base and 8 bases respectively, with 13 bases between them. Germline V CDR1 and CDR2: MDHEN, SYDVKM. The CDR3 is 14 residues long. CDR3 in DNA: TGTGCCAGCAGTTTATTCTCTGGCGAGGGTACGCAGTATTTT. It encodes CASSLFSGEGTQYF.

This clone appeared many times. The chain combines TRBV2 with TRBJ2-5, with TRBD2 matching over 14 bases. V lost 6 bases and J lost 2; bases outside the gene matches: 8. This CDR3 comprises 17 residues. Germline V gene lookup returns CDR1 SNHLY and CDR2 FYNNEI. CDR3 DNA: TGTGCCAGCAGGACTAGCGGGAGGGCGTCTCTTCAAGAGACCCAGTACTTC. Translating it yields CASRTSGRASLQETQYF.

The gene calls are TRBV9 and TRBJ2-2, with D perhaps matching TRBD1 (6 bases). CDR1 is SGDLS and CDR2 is YYNGEE in the germline V gene. CDR3 length: 15 amino acids. With 4 bases removed from V and 7 bases from J, the gap between germline ends came to 17 bases. The DNA of the CDR3 is TGTGCCAGCAGCTCCGACAGGATCGCTAACGGGGAGCTGTTTTTT. Its translation is CASSSDRIANGELFF.

The V and J genes are TRBV29-1 and TRBJ1-2; 9 positions agree with TRBD1. This CDR3 has 11 residues. Germline CDR1 and CDR2: SQVTM and ANQGSEA. J lost 6 bases, V lost 8 bases, and 4 bases had no gene match. This CDR3 is CSSRTGDGYTF. The CDR3 coding sequence is TGCAGCTCAAGGACAGGGGATGGCTACACCTTC. The entire variable domain, with the rest obtained from reference TRBV29-1 and TRBJ1-2, is as follows: SAVISQKPSRDICQRGTSLTIQCQVDSQVTMMFWYRQQPGQSLTLIATANQGSEATYESGFVIDKFPISRPNLTFSTLTVSNMSPEDSSIYLCSSRTGDGYTFGSGTRLTVV.

V and J are TRBV3-1 (or the pseudogene TRBV3-2) and TRBJ1-1; perhaps TRBD1 as D (5 bases). V lost 1 base, J lost 7 bases, and 19 bases lay in between. Germline CDR1 is LGHDT and CDR2 is YNNKEL (reference sequence). This CDR3 has 16 residues. This CDR3 is CASSQVRVGRAGEAFF. CDR3 bases: TGTGCCAGCAGCCAAGTTAGGGTGGGCAGGGCTGGTGAAGCTTTCTTT.

The chain has TRBV25-1 and TRBJ2-7; D remains unclear. The CDR3 is 13 amino acids. From germline, CDR1 is MGHDK and CDR2 SYGVNS. With 5 bases removed from V and 2 bases from J, the gap between germline ends came to 10 bases. The CDR3 is CASSKAGAYEQYF. The CDR3 region has the DNA TGTGCCAGCAGTAAAGCCGGAGCCTACGAGCAGTACTTC.

The chain links TRBV2 to TRBJ2-1, with TRBD1 matching over 7 bases. Germline assignment: CDR1 SNHLY and CDR2 FYNNEI. With V trimmed by 2 bases and J by 1 base, 2 bases remained unmatched. CDR3 length: 15 amino acids. Written as DNA, the CDR3 is TGTGCCAGCAGTGAAAGACAGGGTTCCTACAATGAGCAGTTCTTC. This sequence encodes CASSERQGSYNEQFF.

This chain connects TRBV6-6 to TRBJ2-5; D may be TRBD2 (6 bases). The V and J ends lost 6 bases and 5 bases respectively, with 16 bases between them. This CDR3 spans 14 amino acids. Germline V CDR1 and CDR2: MNHNY, SVGAGI (reference sequence). In DNA form, the CDR3 reads TGTGCCAGCAGGCCGGGGGTGACCGTGGAGACCCAGTACTTC. This translates into CASRPGVTVETQYF.

The rearrangement links TRBV6-1 to TRBJ2-2; the D gene is possibly TRBD2 (5 bases). The CDR3 length is 15 residues. Germline CDR1 is MNHNS and CDR2 is SASEGT. V was cut by 2 bases and J by 5 bases, with 12 bases left in between. The CDR3 region is CASSERSRETGELFF. DNA for the CDR3: TGTGCCAGCAGTGAACGCAGCCGGGAAACCGGGGAGCTGTTTTTT.

The J gene is TRBJ2-7, the V gene TRBV5-1, with D perhaps matching TRBD2 (6 bases). Trimming pared 7 bases from V and 0 bases from J, leaving 8 bases between. Germline loops: CDR1 SGHRS, CDR2 YFSETQ. CDR3 length: 12 residues. The CDR3 reads CASGGSSYEQYF. The CDR3 bases are TGCGCCAGCGGGGGGAGCTCCTACGAGCAGTACTTC.

This sequence joins TRBV7-8 and TRBJ2-1, with D perhaps matching TRBD1 (6 bases). This CDR3 comprises 16 residues. The germline gives CDR1 SGHVS, CDR2 FQNEAQ. The V end was cut by 1 base, the J end by 10 bases, with 20 bases between. The CDR3 reads CASSLEGSGAKKEQFF. In nucleotides, the CDR3 is TGTGCCAGCAGCTTAGAGGGTTCAGGGGCCAAAAAGGAGCAGTTCTTC.

The CDR3: CASSPSGQPNYGYTF. As DNA, the CDR3 is TGTGCCAGCTCACCGTCAGGACAGCCTAACTATGGCTACACCTTC. This chain connects TRBV18 to TRBJ1-2; tentative D call: TRBD1 (6 bases). The V gene's germline CDR1 is KGHSH and CDR2 LQKENI. The CDR3 loop spans 15 amino acids. The ends were cut back, 3 bases at V and 0 bases at J, with 11 bases in the middle.

The chain carries TRBV6-5 and TRBJ1-2; D is ambiguous. The germline CDR1 and CDR2 sequences are MNHEY and SVGAGI. The CDR3 sequence is 11 residues long. Between the trimmed V and J ends, which lost 10 bases and 3 bases, there was a span of 9 bases. In DNA form, the CDR3 reads TGTGCCACCAGGCTAGACTATGGCTACACCTTC. Translating gives CATRLDYGYTF.

V usage is TRBV7-2 and J usage is TRBJ2-2; D may be TRBD2 (6 bases). Germline V CDR1 and CDR2: SGHTA, FQGNSA. CDR3 length: 15 residues. V was pared by 4 bases and J by 7 bases, with 16 bases between. This chain's CDR3 is CASSSIGGSGGELFF. The CDR3 nucleotides are TGTGCCAGCAGCTCAATAGGAGGGAGCGGCGGGGAGCTGTTTTTT.

The V call is TRBV19, the J call TRBJ2-7, with D perhaps being TRBD1 or TRBD2 (7 bases each). The germline V and J ends were trimmed by 4 bases and 6 bases, with 13 bases remaining between them. The CDR3 spans 13 residues. The germline V gene encodes CDR1 LNHDA and CDR2 SQIVND (reference sequence). The DNA of the CDR3 is TGTGCCAGTAGTAGAGACAGGGAGGGCGAGCAGTACTTC. Translated: CASSRDREGEQYF. Combining the CDR3 with reference TRBV19 and TRBJ2-7 gives the whole variable domain DGGITQSPKYLFRKEGQNVTLSCEQNLNHDAMYWYRQDPGQGLRLIYYSQIVNDFQKGDIAEGYSVSREKKESFPLTVTSAQKNPTAFYLCASSRDREGEQYFGPGTRLTVT.

This clone was observed a single time. This chain links TRBV28 with TRBJ1-1; D is undetermined. The germline V gene encodes CDR1 MDHEN and CDR2 SYDVKM. V was clipped by 10 bases and J by 3 bases, with 6 bases between them. The CDR3 has 10 residues. The CDR3 region is CATTDTEAFF. The DNA of the CDR3 is TGTGCCACCACAGACACTGAAGCTTTCTTT.

The J gene is TRBJ2-7, the V gene TRBV4-1; D not certain. Germline V gene lookup returns CDR1 MGHRA and CDR2 YSYEKL. This CDR3 region has 13 residues. V lost 3 bases and J lost 5, with 11 bases in between. In DNA form, the CDR3 reads TGCGCCAGCAGCCAGGGCCCTTGGAACGAGCAGTACTTC. It is translated as CASSQGPWNEQYF.

The chain is built from TRBV29-1 and TRBJ2-1; TRBD2 agrees at 7 bases. With 6 bases clipped from V and 1 base from J, the junction kept 6 bases outside the gene matches. There are 14 residues in the CDR3. Germline V gene data show CDR1 as SQVTM and CDR2 as ANQGSEA. CDR3 DNA: TGCAGCGTGGGGACTACAGCATCCTACAATGAGCAGTTCTTC. This encodes CSVGTTASYNEQFF.